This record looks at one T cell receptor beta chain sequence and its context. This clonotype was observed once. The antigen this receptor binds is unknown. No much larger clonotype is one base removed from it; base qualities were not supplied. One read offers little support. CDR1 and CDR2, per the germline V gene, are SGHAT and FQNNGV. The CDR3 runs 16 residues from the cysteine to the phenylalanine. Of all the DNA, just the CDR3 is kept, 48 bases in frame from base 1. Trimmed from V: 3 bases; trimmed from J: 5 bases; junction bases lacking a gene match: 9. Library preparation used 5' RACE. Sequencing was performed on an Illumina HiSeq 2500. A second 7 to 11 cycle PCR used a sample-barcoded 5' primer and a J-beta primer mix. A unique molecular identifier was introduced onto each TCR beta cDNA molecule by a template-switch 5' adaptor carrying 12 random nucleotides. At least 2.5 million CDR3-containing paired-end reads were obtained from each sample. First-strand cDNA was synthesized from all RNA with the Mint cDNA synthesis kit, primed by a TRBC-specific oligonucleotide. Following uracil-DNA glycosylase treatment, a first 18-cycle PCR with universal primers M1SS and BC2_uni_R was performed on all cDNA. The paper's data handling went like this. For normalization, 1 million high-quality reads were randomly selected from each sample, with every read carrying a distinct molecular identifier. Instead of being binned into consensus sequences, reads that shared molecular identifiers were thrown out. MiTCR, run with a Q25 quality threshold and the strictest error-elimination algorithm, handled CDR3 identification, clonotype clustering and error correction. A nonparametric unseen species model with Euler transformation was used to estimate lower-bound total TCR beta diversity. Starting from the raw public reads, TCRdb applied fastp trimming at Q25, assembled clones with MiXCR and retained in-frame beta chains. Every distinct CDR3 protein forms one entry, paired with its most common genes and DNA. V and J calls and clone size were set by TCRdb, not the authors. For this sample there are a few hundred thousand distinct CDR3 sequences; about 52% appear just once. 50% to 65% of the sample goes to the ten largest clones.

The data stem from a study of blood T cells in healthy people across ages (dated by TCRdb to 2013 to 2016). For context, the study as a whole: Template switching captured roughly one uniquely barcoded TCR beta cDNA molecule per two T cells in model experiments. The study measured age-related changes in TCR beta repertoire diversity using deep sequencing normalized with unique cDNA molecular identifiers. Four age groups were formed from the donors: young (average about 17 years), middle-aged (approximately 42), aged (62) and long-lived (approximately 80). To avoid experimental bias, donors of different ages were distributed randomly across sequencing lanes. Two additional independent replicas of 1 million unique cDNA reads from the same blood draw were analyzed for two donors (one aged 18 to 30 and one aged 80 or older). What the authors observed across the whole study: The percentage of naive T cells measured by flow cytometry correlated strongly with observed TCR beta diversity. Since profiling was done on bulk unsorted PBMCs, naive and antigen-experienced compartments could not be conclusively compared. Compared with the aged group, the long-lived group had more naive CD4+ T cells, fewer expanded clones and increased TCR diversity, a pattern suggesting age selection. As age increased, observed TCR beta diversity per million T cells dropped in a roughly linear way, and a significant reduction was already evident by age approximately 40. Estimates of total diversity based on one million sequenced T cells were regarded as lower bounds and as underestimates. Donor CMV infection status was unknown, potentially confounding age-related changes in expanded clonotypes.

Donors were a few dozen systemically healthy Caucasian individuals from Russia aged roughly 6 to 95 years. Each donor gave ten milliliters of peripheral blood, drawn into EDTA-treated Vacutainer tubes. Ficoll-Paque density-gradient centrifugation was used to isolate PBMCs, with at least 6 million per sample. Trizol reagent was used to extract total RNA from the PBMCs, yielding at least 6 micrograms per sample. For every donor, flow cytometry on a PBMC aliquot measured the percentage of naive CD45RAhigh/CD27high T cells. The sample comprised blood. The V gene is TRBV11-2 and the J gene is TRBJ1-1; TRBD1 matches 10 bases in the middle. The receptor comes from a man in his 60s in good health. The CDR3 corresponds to CASSLGSGQGRTEAFF. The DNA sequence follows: TGTGCCAGCAGCTTGGGCTCGGGACAGGGGCGAACTGAAGCTTTCTTT.